One and the same sample provided the 30 T cell receptor beta chains below, sequenced in a study of cytomegalovirus exposure and HLA in healthy donors. Profiled with immunoSEQ multiplex PCR; TCRdb holds only in-frame clones, not every one. The sample lists approximately 71,000 clones, about 95% occurring once. Sequenced material: PBMCs. These receptors all stem from a woman in her late teens or twenties in good health and CMV-seronegative.

This chain connects TRBV5-1 to TRBJ1-4, with D unresolved. Germline V CDR1 and CDR2: SGHRS, YFSETQ. With 5 bases removed from V and 2 bases from J, the gap between germline ends came to 10 bases. This CDR3 region has 14 residues. CDR3 protein: CASRVTPTNEKLFF. The CDR3 DNA is TGCGCCAGCAGGGTCACACCGACTAATGAAAAACTGTTTTTT.

V is TRBV9 and J is TRBJ1-2; unclear D gene. Trimming took 3 bases from V and 3 from J, leaving 3 bases between them. The CDR3 consists of 11 residues. Germline assignment: CDR1 SGDLS and CDR2 YYNGEE. CDR3 DNA sequence: TGTGCCAGCAGCGCGTACTATGGCTACACCTTC. It encodes CASSAYYGYTF.

The V and J genes are TRBV11-2 and TRBJ2-1, with 9 bases identical to TRBD1. This CDR3 is built from 14 residues. Germline-derived CDR1 and CDR2 are SGHAT and FQNNGV. J gave up 6 bases and V 5 bases, and 5 bases lay outside the gene matches. CDR3 in DNA: TGTGCCAGCAGCCCGGGACAGGGAAGCAATGAGCAGTTCTTC. This gives the protein CASSPGQGSNEQFF.

This clone was seen many times. The chain combines TRBV2 with TRBJ1-6; D is unresolved. Germline V lookup: CDR1 SNHLY, CDR2 FYNNEI. Trimming took 10 bases from V and 10 from J, leaving 20 bases between them. CDR3 size: 14 residues. The CDR3: CATKGGDTQSPLHF. CDR3 nucleotide sequence: TGTGCCACCAAGGGAGGAGACACCCAGTCACCCCTCCACTTT.

The chain joins TRBV19 to TRBJ2-7, with D tentatively TRBD2 (7 bases). This CDR3 is 13 amino acids long. In germline, CDR1 is LNHDA, CDR2 SQIVND (reference sequence). This chain's CDR3 is CASRGGVSYEQYF. The CDR3 coding sequence is TGTGCATCGAGGGGGGGAGTCTCCTACGAGCAGTACTTC.

The J gene is TRBJ2-5, the V gene TRBV7-9; perhaps TRBD2 as D (7 bases). The CDR3 runs to 14 residues. The germline V gene has CDR1 SEHNR and CDR2 FQNEAQ (reference sequence). The V gene lost 1 base and the J gene lost 4 bases, with 10 bases spanning the gap. CDR3 sequence (DNA): TGTGCCAGCAGCTTAGAAGGGGGGGGAGAGACCCAGTACTTC. Its protein is CASSLEGGGETQYF. Combining the CDR3 with reference TRBV7-9 and TRBJ2-5 gives the whole variable domain DTGVSQNPRHKITKRGQNVTFRCDPISEHNRLYWYRQTLGQGPEFLTYFQNEAQLEKSRLLSDRFSAERPKGSFSTLEIQRTEQGDSAMYLCASSLEGGGETQYFGPGTRLLVL.

The V gene is TRBV6-1, the J gene TRBJ2-7; tentative D call: TRBD1 (6 bases). Looked up from germline, CDR1 is MNHNS and CDR2 is SASEGT. V was shortened by 10 bases and J by 8 bases, with 18 bases between the two germline ends. The CDR3 consists of 12 residues. The CDR3 DNA follows: TGTGCCACGACTACAGGGAACCTTCAGCAGTACTTC. Its protein product is CATTTGNLQQYF.

This chain connects TRBV4-2 to TRBJ2-7, with 7 bases matching TRBD1. Per germline, CDR1 LGHNA and CDR2 YNFKEQ. V was clipped by 1 base and J by 2 bases; unmatched bases: 2. This CDR3 has 14 residues. The CDR3 DNA follows: TGTGCCAGCAGCCAAGGGGGACAGACCTACGAGCAGTACTTC. Its translation is CASSQGGQTYEQYF.

This chain uses TRBV9 with TRBJ2-1; 8 bases agree with TRBD2. This CDR3 is 19 amino acids long. The V segment lost 4 bases and the J segment 1 base; nucleotides outside the gene matches: 16. The germline CDR1 and CDR2 sequences are SGDLS and YYNGEE. The CDR3 bases are TGTGCCAGCAGCCCTTTAAGGGCGGGGGGACCCTTTTCCTACAATGAGCAGTTCTTC. Its protein product is CASSPLRAGGPFSYNEQFF.

The rearrangement uses TRBV16 and TRBJ1-3; tentatively, D is TRBD1 (5 bases). The CDR3 has 16 residues. Per germline, CDR1 KGHSY and CDR2 FQNENV. Trimming cost V 0 bases and J 1 base, with 10 bases left between them. This chain's CDR3 is CASSQSGGPSGNTIYF. The CDR3 DNA sequence: TGTGCCAGCAGCCAATCGGGGGGTCCTTCTGGAAACACCATATATTTT.

The chain is built from TRBV19 and TRBJ2-3, with 7 bases aligning to TRBD2. The CDR3 has 13 residues. With V trimmed by 5 bases and J by 2 bases, 1 base remained unmatched. CDR1 and CDR2 from the germline V gene are LNHDA and SQIVND (reference sequence). Written as DNA, the CDR3 is TGTGCCAGTAGTCTAGCGGTCACAGATACGCAGTATTTT. Translated, it gives CASSLAVTDTQYF. The variable domain in full, completed from reference TRBV19 and TRBJ2-3, reads DGGITQSPKYLFRKEGQNVTLSCEQNLNHDAMYWYRQDPGQGLRLIYYSQIVNDFQKGDIAEGYSVSREKKESFPLTVTSAQKNPTAFYLCASSLAVTDTQYFGPGTRLTVL.

The chain combines TRBV6-6 with TRBJ2-5, with 8 bases lining up with TRBD2. CDR1 MNHNY and CDR2 SVGAGI come from the germline V gene (reference sequence). The CDR3 is 16 amino acids. The V segment lost 2 bases and the J segment 4 bases; nucleotides outside the gene matches: 9. CDR3 nucleotide sequence: TGTGCCAGCAGTTACAGCGGGGGTAGGGGTAGAGAGACCCAGTACTTC. The encoded protein is CASSYSGGRGRETQYF.

The CDR3 DNA is TGTGCCAGCAGTTTAGGGCTAGCGGGAGGTTCCGAAGAGACCCAGTACTTC. Translated: CASSLGLAGGSEETQYF. The chain links TRBV27 to TRBJ2-5; 11 bases align to TRBD2. This CDR3 region has 17 residues. With V trimmed by 2 bases and J by 3 bases, 8 bases remained unmatched. CDR1 is MNHEY and CDR2 is SMNVEV in the germline V gene (reference sequence).

There are a few counts of this clone. In DNA form, the CDR3 reads TGTGCCAGTAGTACCCGACAGGGGTTACATGGCTACACCTTC. As protein: CASSTRQGLHGYTF. The chain is built from TRBV19 and TRBJ1-2; 8 positions match TRBD1. V lost 4 bases, J lost 6 bases, and 7 bases stayed unmatched. The CDR3 loop spans 14 amino acids. Germline CDR1 and CDR2: LNHDA and SQIVND (reference sequence).

This clone was counted a single time. The J gene is TRBJ2-1, the V gene TRBV5-6, with 8 bases identical to TRBD2. CDR1 is SGHDT, CDR2 YYEEEE, per germline. With 3 bases clipped from V and 4 bases from J, the junction kept 9 bases outside the gene matches. The CDR3 sequence is 16 residues long. The CDR3 sequence: CASSWDRRGAYNEQFF. The CDR3 DNA is TGTGCCAGCAGCTGGGACCGGCGGGGGGCTTACAATGAGCAGTTCTTC. Together with reference TRBV5-6 and TRBJ2-1, the CDR3 gives the full variable domain: DAGVTQSPTHLIKTRGQQVTLRCSPKSGHDTVSWYQQALGQGPQFIFQYYEEEERQRGNFPDRFSGHQFPNYSSELNVNALLLGDSALYLCASSWDRRGAYNEQFFGPGTRLTVL.

The chain links TRBV6-6 to TRBJ2-6; TRBD1 aligns across 8 bases. Germline V lookup: CDR1 MNHNY, CDR2 SVGAGI (reference sequence). CDR3 length: 15 residues. The J segment lost 0 bases and the V segment lost 6 bases, leaving 1 base of the junction unmatched. CDR3 sequence: CASSTGGSGANVLTF. The CDR3, as DNA: TGTGCCAGCAGCACAGGGGGCTCTGGGGCCAACGTCCTGACTTTC.

The rearrangement joins TRBV30 to TRBJ1-1; D is perhaps TRBD1 (6 bases). The length of the CDR3 is 14 residues. V dropped 4 bases and J dropped 0 bases, with 12 bases sitting between them. CDR1 GTSNPN and CDR2 SVGIG come from the germline V gene (reference sequence). The CDR3: CAWTDGQLNTEAFF. Written as DNA, the CDR3 is TGTGCCTGGACCGACGGACAGTTGAACACTGAAGCTTTCTTT.

This clone was picked up one time. The chain is built from TRBV7-9 and TRBJ2-1; TRBD1 is a possible D gene (5 bases). Trimming removed 5 bases at V and 0 bases at J, with 11 bases between. This CDR3 contains 15 residues. The germline V gene has CDR1 SEHNR and CDR2 FQNEAQ (reference sequence). CDR3 in amino acids: CASSPRASSYNEQFF. As DNA, the CDR3 is TGTGCCAGCAGCCCCAGGGCGAGCTCCTACAATGAGCAGTTCTTC. The variable domain in full, completed from reference TRBV7-9 and TRBJ2-1, reads DTGVSQNPRHKITKRGQNVTFRCDPISEHNRLYWYRQTLGQGPEFLTYFQNEAQLEKSRLLSDRFSAERPKGSFSTLEIQRTEQGDSAMYLCASSPRASSYNEQFFGPGTRLTVL.

V is TRBV7-9 and J is TRBJ2-1, with 16 bases aligning to TRBD2. Per the germline V gene, CDR1 is SEHNR and CDR2 is FQNEAQ (reference sequence). The CDR3 has 16 amino acids. V shed 4 bases, J shed 7 bases, and the junction held 4 bases outside the gene matches. CDR3 protein: CASSYGTSGRGNEQFF. The CDR3 DNA is TGTGCCAGCAGCTACGGGACTAGCGGGAGGGGGAATGAGCAGTTCTTC.

The chain recombines TRBV11-2 with TRBJ2-7; the match to TRBD1 covers 7 bases. Germline values: CDR1 SGHAT, CDR2 FQNNGV. The CDR3 has 14 residues. The ends lost 5 bases at V and 5 bases at J; junction bases unmatched: 9. CDR3: CASSRTGERHEQYF. Written as DNA, the CDR3 is TGTGCCAGCAGCCGTACAGGGGAACGGCACGAGCAGTACTTC.

V and J are TRBV6-5 and TRBJ1-2; 7 bases are a match to TRBD1. The CDR3 consists of 14 residues. Germline CDR1 MNHEY, CDR2 SVGAGI. J gave up 2 bases and V 6 bases, and 6 bases lay outside the gene matches. This CDR3 is CASRIQGKNYGYTF. The DNA for the CDR3 is TGTGCCAGCAGGATACAGGGGAAGAACTATGGCTACACCTTC.

About this clone: One junction end does not reproduce the germline sequence, and a read error may be involved. The chain combines TRBV5-1 with TRBJ2-7, with a weak D call TRBD1 (6 bases). This CDR3 has 15 amino acids. CDR1 is SGHRS and CDR2 is YFSETQ in the germline V gene. The CDR3 bases are TGTGCCAGCAGCTTGGGACAACTCTCAGCCTACGAGCAGTACTTC. Translating it yields CASSLGQLSAYEQYF. Together with reference TRBV5-1 and TRBJ2-7, the CDR3 gives the full variable domain: KAGVTQTPRYLIKTRGQQVTLSCSPISGHRSVSWYQQTPGQGLQFLFEYFSETQRNKGNFPGRFSGRQFSNSRSEMNVSTLELGDSALYLCASSLGQLSAYEQYFGPGTRLTVT.

The chain couples TRBV5-4 to TRBJ1-2; possible D gene TRBD1, 5 bases. V lost 4 bases and J lost 8, with 21 bases in between. The CDR3 is 15 residues long. Germline values: CDR1 SGHNT, CDR2 YYREEE (reference sequence). The CDR3 protein is CASSRRDSGGKGYTF. CDR3 nucleotides: TGTGCCAGCAGCCGCCGGGACTCCGGGGGAAAGGGCTACACCTTC. Combining the CDR3 with reference TRBV5-4 and TRBJ1-2 gives the whole variable domain ETGVTQSPTHLIKTRGQQVTLRCSSQSGHNTVSWYQQALGQGPQFIFQYYREEENGRGNFPPRFSGLQFPNYSSELNVNALELDDSALYLCASSRRDSGGKGYTFGSGTRLTVV.

The chain employs TRBV4-1 and TRBJ2-7; 7 bases agree with TRBD1. The ends lost 0 bases at V and 4 bases at J; junction bases unmatched: 15. The CDR3 is 18 amino acids. Germline V gene lookup returns CDR1 MGHRA and CDR2 YSYEKL. CDR3 loop: CASSQDRPSGTDAYEQYF. For the CDR3, the DNA is TGCGCCAGCAGCCAAGATCGGCCCTCCGGGACAGATGCTTACGAGCAGTACTTC.

CDR3 sequence: CASGLGQGLPFYGYTF. In DNA, the CDR3 is TGTGCTAGTGGTTTGGGACAAGGCCTCCCCTTCTATGGCTACACCTTC. This chain joins TRBV12-5 and TRBJ1-2; D is uncertain. There are 16 residues in the CDR3. The germline CDR1 and CDR2 sequences are LGHNT and FRNRAP. V lost 1 base to trimming and J lost 4 bases, with 16 bases between them.

The chain carries TRBV6-1 and TRBJ2-4; unclear D gene. Per the germline V gene, CDR1 is MNHNS and CDR2 is SASEGT. The CDR3 totals 18 residues. The V end lost 3 bases, the J end lost 0 bases, and 18 bases lay between the germline ends. The DNA for the CDR3 is TGTGCCAGCAGTGATTCTCCCGGTCTTTTTCTAGCCAAAAACATTCAGTACTTC. Protein sequence: CASSDSPGLFLAKNIQYF.

This chain uses TRBV19 with TRBJ1-1; TRBD1 might be the D (5 bases). The germline gives CDR1 LNHDA, CDR2 SQIVND (reference sequence). V lost 2 bases to trimming and J lost 2 bases, with 15 bases between them. The CDR3 has 16 amino acids. The CDR3 here is CASSIIWAGLNTEAFF. The CDR3 DNA reads as TGTGCCAGTAGTATAATTTGGGCAGGGTTAAACACTGAAGCTTTCTTT.

The rearrangement uses TRBV11-2 and TRBJ1-2; D possibly corresponds to TRBD1 (6 bases). From germline, CDR1 is SGHAT and CDR2 FQNNGV. V dropped 3 bases and J dropped 7 bases, with 15 bases sitting between them. The CDR3 extends over 14 amino acids. The CDR3 loop reads CASSFLQGGRGYTF. CDR3 nucleotide sequence: TGTGCCAGCAGCTTCCTACAGGGCGGCCGTGGCTACACCTTC.

Here the CDR3 DNA reads TGTGCCAGCAGTTTAGGGACTAGCGGGATTGATGAGCAGTTCTTC. It codes for CASSLGTSGIDEQFF. The V and J genes are TRBV28 and TRBJ2-1; 13 bases align to TRBD2. The CDR3 consists of 15 residues. From germline, CDR1 is MDHEN and CDR2 SYDVKM. V was pared by 2 bases and J by 8 bases, with 3 bases of the junction left unmatched.

The DNA for the CDR3 is TGTGCCAGCAGTGACGTTGGAGAGTCCGGGGAGCTGTTTTTT. Amino acids: CASSDVGESGELFF. The chain couples TRBV6-4 to TRBJ2-2; D unresolved. Trimming removed 2 bases from V and 6 bases from J, with 10 bases in between. This CDR3 contains 14 residues. The germline V gene has CDR1 MRHNA and CDR2 SNTAGT.